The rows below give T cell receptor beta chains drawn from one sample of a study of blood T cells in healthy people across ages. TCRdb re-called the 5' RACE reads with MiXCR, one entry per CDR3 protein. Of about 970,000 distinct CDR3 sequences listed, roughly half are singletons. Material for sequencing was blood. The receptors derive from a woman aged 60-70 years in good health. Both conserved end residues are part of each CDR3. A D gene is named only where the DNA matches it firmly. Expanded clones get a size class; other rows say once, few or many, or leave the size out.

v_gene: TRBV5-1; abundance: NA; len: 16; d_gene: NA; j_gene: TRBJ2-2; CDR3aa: CASSGRQGFNTGELFF; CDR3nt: TGCGCCAGCAGCGGACGCCAGGGGTTTAACACCGGGGAGCTGTTTTTT
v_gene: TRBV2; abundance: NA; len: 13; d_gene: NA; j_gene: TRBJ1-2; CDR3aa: CASKAGVNYGYTF; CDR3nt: TGTGCCAGCAAGGCAGGCGTAAACTATGGCTACACCTTC
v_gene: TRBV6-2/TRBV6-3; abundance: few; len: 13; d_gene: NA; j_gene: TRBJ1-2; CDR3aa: CASSYLQLQGYTF; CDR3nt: TGTGCCAGCAGTTACCTACAACTCCAAGGCTACACCTTC
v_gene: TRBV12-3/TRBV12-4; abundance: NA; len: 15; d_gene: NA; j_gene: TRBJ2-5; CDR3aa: CASSPQEGNGETQYF; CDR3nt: TGTGCCAGCAGTCCCCAGGAGGGAAATGGAGAGACCCAGTACTTC
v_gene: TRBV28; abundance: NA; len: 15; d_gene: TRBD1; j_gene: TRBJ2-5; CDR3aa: CASSFPGQGYNEQYF; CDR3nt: TGTGCCAGCAGTTTCCCCGGACAGGGTTACAATGAGCAGTACTTC
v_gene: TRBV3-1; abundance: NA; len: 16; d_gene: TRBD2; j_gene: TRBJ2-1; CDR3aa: CASSSQTSGRYNEQFF; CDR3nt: TGTGCCAGCAGCTCCCAAACTAGCGGGAGGTACAATGAGCAGTTCTTC
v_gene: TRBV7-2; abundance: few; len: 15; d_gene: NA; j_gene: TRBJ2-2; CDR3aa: CASSRRGQGTGELFF; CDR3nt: TGTGCCAGCAGCCGCCGGGGGCAGGGCACCGGGGAGCTGTTTTTT
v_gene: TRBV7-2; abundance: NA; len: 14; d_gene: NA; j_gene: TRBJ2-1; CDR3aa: CASSPQLAANEQFF; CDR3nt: TGTGCCAGCAGCCCCCAGCTCGCGGCCAATGAGCAGTTCTTC
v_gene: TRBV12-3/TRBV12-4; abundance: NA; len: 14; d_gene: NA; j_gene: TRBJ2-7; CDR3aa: CASSFKGGPYEQYF; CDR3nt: TGTGCCAGTAGTTTCAAGGGGGGACCCTACGAGCAGTACTTC
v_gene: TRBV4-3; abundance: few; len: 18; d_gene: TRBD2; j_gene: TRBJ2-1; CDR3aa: CASSRSPPRTSGYNEQFF; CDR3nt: TGCGCCAGCAGCCGATCGCCCCCCAGGACTAGCGGCTACAATGAGCAGTTCTTC
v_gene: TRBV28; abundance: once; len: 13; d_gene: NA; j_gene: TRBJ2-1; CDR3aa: CASSEQGFGEQFF; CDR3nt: TGTGCCAGCAGTGAACAGGGATTCGGTGAGCAGTTCTTC
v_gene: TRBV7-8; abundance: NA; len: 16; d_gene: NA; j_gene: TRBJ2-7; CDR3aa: CASSLGQVGTYNEQYF; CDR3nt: TGTGCCAGCAGCTTAGGGCAGGTTGGGACCTACAATGAGCAGTACTTC
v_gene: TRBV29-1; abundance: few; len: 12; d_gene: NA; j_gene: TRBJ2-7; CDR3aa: CSVRKGDYEQYF; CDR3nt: TGCAGCGTTCGTAAGGGAGACTACGAGCAGTACTTC
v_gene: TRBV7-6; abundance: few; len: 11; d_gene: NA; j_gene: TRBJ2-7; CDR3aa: CASSGLNEQYF; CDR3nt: TGTGCCAGCAGCGGACTCAATGAGCAGTACTTC
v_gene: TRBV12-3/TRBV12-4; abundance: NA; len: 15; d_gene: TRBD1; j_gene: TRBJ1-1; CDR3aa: CASSLSFGGQSEAFF; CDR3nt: TGTGCCAGCAGTTTAAGTTTCGGGGGACAGAGCGAAGCTTTCTTT
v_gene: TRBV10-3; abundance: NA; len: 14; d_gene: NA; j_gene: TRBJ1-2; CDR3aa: CAVSESGGRYGYTF; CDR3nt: TGTGCCGTCAGTGAGTCGGGCGGACGCTATGGCTACACCTTC
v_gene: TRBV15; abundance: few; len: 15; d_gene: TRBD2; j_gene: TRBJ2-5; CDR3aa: CATSRFGGGQETQYF; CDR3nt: TGTGCCACCAGCAGATTTGGCGGGGGTCAAGAGACCCAGTACTTC
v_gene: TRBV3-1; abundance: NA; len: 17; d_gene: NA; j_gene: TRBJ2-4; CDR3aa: CASSQASAGVVKNIQYF; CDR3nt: TGTGCCAGCAGCCAAGCTTCTGCAGGAGTTGTCAAAAACATTCAGTACTTC
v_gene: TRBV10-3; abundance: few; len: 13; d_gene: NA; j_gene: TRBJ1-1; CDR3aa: CAISESKVAEAFF; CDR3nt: TGTGCCATCAGTGAGTCGAAGGTCGCTGAAGCTTTCTTT
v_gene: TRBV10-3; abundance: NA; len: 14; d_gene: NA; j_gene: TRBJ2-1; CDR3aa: CAATPQQGGNEQFF; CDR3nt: TGTGCCGCCACCCCCCAACAGGGGGGGAATGAGCAGTTCTTC
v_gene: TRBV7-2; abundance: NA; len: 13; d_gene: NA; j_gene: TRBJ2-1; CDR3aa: CASSATTYNEQFF; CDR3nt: TGTGCCAGCAGCGCAACTACGTACAATGAGCAGTTCTTC
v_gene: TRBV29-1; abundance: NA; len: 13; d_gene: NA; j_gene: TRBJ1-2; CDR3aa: CSATAVGAYGYTF; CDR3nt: TGCAGCGCAACCGCTGTGGGCGCCTATGGCTACACCTTC
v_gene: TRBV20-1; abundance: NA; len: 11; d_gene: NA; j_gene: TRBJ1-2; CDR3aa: CSEGAESGYTF; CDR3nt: TGCAGTGAAGGGGCCGAGTCTGGCTACACCTTC
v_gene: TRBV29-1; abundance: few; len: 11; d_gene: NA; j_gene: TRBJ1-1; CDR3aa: CSVGGWTEAFF; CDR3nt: TGCAGCGTTGGAGGGTGGACTGAAGCTTTCTTT
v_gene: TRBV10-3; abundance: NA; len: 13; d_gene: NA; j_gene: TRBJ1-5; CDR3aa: CAIKGGGNQPQHF; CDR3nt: TGTGCCATCAAGGGAGGGGGCAATCAGCCCCAGCATTTT
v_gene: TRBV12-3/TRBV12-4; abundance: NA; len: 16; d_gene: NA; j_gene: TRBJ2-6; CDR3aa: CASSGSVLSGANVLTF; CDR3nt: TGTGCCAGCAGTGGCTCTGTCCTCTCTGGGGCCAACGTCCTGACTTTC
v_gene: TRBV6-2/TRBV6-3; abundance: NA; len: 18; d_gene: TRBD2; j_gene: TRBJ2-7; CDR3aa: CASSYSRLAGPGRNEQYF; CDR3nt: TGTGCCAGCAGTTACTCGCGACTAGCGGGGCCTGGCCGGAACGAGCAGTACTTC
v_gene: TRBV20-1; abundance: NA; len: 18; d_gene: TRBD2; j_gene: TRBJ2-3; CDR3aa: CSGGLLGTSGSLTDTQYF; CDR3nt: TGCAGTGGCGGGCTCCTCGGGACTAGCGGGAGTCTGACAGATACGCAGTATTTT
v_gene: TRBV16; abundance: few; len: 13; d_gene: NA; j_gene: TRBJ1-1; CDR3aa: CASSQSANTEAFF; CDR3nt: TGTGCCAGCAGCCAATCGGCGAACACTGAAGCTTTCTTT
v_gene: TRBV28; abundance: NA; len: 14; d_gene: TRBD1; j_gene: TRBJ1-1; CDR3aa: CASRPDRANTEAFF; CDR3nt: TGTGCCAGCAGGCCCGACAGGGCGAACACTGAAGCTTTCTTT
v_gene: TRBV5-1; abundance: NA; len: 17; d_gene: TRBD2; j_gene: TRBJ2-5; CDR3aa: CASSLGLAGGPEETQYF; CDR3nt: TGCGCCAGCAGCTTAGGACTAGCGGGAGGGCCCGAAGAGACCCAGTACTTC
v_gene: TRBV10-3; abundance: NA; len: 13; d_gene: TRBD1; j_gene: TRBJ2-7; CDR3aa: CAMATGNSYEQYF; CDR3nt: TGTGCCATGGCGACAGGGAACTCCTACGAGCAGTACTTC
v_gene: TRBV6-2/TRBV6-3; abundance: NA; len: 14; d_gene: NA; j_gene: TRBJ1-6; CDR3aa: CASSYLQGASPLHF; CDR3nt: TGTGCCAGCAGTTATCTACAGGGCGCTTCACCCCTCCACTTT
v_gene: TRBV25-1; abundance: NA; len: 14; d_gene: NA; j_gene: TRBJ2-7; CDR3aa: CASSGLAAEMAQYF; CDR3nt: TGTGCCAGCAGTGGCCTAGCAGCTGAGATGGCCCAGTACTTC
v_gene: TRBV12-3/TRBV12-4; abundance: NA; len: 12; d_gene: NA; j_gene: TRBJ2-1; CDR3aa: CASKKKSNEQFF; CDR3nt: TGTGCCAGCAAAAAGAAGAGCAATGAGCAGTTCTTC
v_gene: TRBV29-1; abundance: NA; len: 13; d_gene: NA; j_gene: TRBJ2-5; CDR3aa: CSIRAGTTYKQYF; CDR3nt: TGCAGCATTAGGGCGGGGACCACCTACAAGCAGTACTTC
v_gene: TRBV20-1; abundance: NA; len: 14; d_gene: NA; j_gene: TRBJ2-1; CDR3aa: CSASPVEGYNEQFF; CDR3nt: TGCAGTGCTAGTCCGGTGGAGGGCTACAATGAGCAGTTCTTC